This T cell receptor beta chain was recovered during a study of early T cells in non-severe SARS-CoV-2 infection. Study-wide background: Unsorted whole blood bulk RNA was sequenced, with unpaired chains.

Attachment of unique molecular identifiers to individual cDNA molecules was performed. Using its own MiXCR run on the 5' RACE reads, TCRdb lists one record per CDR3 protein. Of 70,000 to 90,000 distinct CDR3 sequences listed, about 11% are singletons. Study results and caveats: Anti-spike CD8 responses were favored in VDJdb matching, and private and CD4 specificities were missed.

Turning to this clonotype: The antigen remains undetermined.

What was sequenced was whole blood. The clonotype originates from an adult who was a healthcare worker with PCR-confirmed SARS-CoV-2 infection or an uninfected control (not recorded which).

In DNA form, the CDR3 reads TGTGCCTGGAGTGTCCCGGACAGTCTATACTACGAGCAGTACTTC. Residues: CAWSVPDSLYYEQYF. The chain uses TRBV30 and TRBJ2-7; D perhaps matches TRBD1 (6 bases). CDR1 GTSNPN and CDR2 SVGIG come from the germline V gene (reference sequence). The CDR3 loop spans 15 amino acids. Trimming shortened V by 0 bases and J by 3 bases, and 15 bases separated the two germline ends.